The rows below give T cell receptor beta chains drawn from one sample of a study of human T cells and chemical hapten exposure. TCRdb fed the RACE reads into MiXCR, producing one record per CDR3 protein. Among tens of thousands of distinct CDR3 sequences listed, 6.6% were seen once. The specimen was whole blood, collected in connection with sensitization to the hapten diphenylcyclopropenone (DPC). The receptors were sampled from a woman aged 25 to 39 with alopecia areata. Some clones in this sample may be carry-over from other donors' samples. Each CDR3 is given with its conserved first and last residue. A D gene is named only where the DNA matches it firmly. Size is stated for part of the rows, as once, few or many counts, or as a class when the clone is expanded.

>few|14|TRBV11-2|TRBJ2-5|TRBD2
CASSRDPGGETQYF
TGTGCCAGCAGCAGGGACCCGGGGGGGGAGACCCAGTACTTC
>-|15|TRBV7-9|TRBJ1-6|-
CASSVRDASNSPLHF
TGTGCCAGCAGCGTGCGGGACGCTAGTAATTCACCCCTCCACTTT
>many|14|TRBV5-1|TRBJ2-7|-
CASSFDRSSYEQYF
TGCGCCAGCAGCTTCGACAGGAGCTCCTACGAGCAGTACTTC
>once|14|TRBV12-3/TRBV12-4|TRBJ1-1|-
CASSLGDVNTEAFF
TGTGCCAGCAGTTTAGGGGACGTTAACACTGAAGCTTTCTTT
>many|13|TRBV20-1|TRBJ1-4|TRBD1
CSAPGTGKEKLFF
TGCAGTGCACCAGGGACAGGAAAGGAAAAACTGTTTTTT
>few|16|TRBV7-6|TRBJ1-6|TRBD1
CASSLTPGQGNSPLHF
TGTGCCAGCAGCTTAACCCCGGGACAGGGAAATTCACCCCTCCACTTT
>few|13|TRBV29-1|TRBJ2-5|-
CSGGQGGGETQYF
TGCAGCGGAGGACAGGGCGGGGGGGAGACCCAGTACTTC
>few|16|TRBV5-1|TRBJ2-5|TRBD2
CASSLASGGAYETQYF
TGCGCCAGCAGCTTGGCTAGCGGGGGGGCATATGAGACCCAGTACTTC
>-|16|TRBV6-6|TRBJ1-1|-
CASNATVPDKNTEAFF
TGTGCCAGCAATGCAACTGTACCCGACAAGAACACTGAAGCTTTCTTT
>many|17|TRBV18|TRBJ2-3|TRBD2
CASSPSRVAGKSDTQYF
TGTGCCAGCTCACCGTCTCGAGTAGCGGGGAAGTCAGATACGCAGTATTTT
>-|14|TRBV11-1|TRBJ1-4|-
CASSLTHTNEKLFF
TGTGCCAGCAGCTTAACGCACACGAATGAAAAACTGTTTTTT
>many|15|TRBV3-1|TRBJ2-7|-
CASSPGLVFTYEQYF
TGTGCCAGCAGCCCCGGACTCGTTTTTACCTACGAGCAGTACTTC
>many|15|TRBV15|TRBJ1-1|-
CATSSALQLNTEAFF
TGTGCCACCAGCAGTGCCCTCCAGCTTAACACTGAAGCTTTCTTT
>many|14|TRBV2|TRBJ2-5|TRBD2
CASRGLADVGTQYF
TGTGCCAGCAGGGGACTAGCGGACGTCGGGACCCAGTACTTC
>few|13|TRBV7-6|TRBJ1-2|-
CASSFDRSGGYTF
TGTGCCAGCAGCTTTGACAGGTCGGGAGGCTACACCTTC
>many|14|TRBV15|TRBJ2-7|-
CATSTFRRGNEQYF
TGTGCCACCAGCACGTTTCGCAGGGGCAACGAGCAGTACTTC
>many|14|TRBV2|TRBJ1-2|-
CASRARLRVYGYTF
TGTGCCAGCAGAGCCCGGCTCAGGGTCTATGGCTACACCTTC
>few|14|TRBV7-9|TRBJ1-2|-
CVSSPPQGRGGYTF
TGTGTCAGCAGCCCCCCCCAAGGTCGAGGGGGCTACACCTTC
>many|15|TRBV12-5|TRBJ1-6|-
CASGPLDPRDSPLHF
TGTGCTAGTGGTCCACTGGACCCACGGGATTCACCCCTCCACTTT
>many|13|TRBV12-3/TRBV12-4|TRBJ1-2|TRBD1
CASSSDRGQGYTF
TGTGCCAGCAGTTCAGACAGGGGGCAAGGCTACACCTTC
>many|13|TRBV12-3/TRBV12-4|TRBJ2-4|TRBD1
CASRWTGGNIQYF
TGTGCCAGCAGGTGGACAGGGGGAAACATTCAGTACTTC
>many|13|TRBV12-3/TRBV12-4|TRBJ1-2|-
CASSFSLPAGYTF
TGTGCCAGCAGTTTTTCTCTCCCGGCTGGCTACACCTTC
>few|15|TRBV6-5|TRBJ1-6|-
CASRMDSTYNSPLHF
TGTGCCAGCAGGATGGACAGCACCTATAATTCACCCCTCCACTTT
>many|14|TRBV10-3|TRBJ2-3|TRBD2
CAISLAVSTDTQYF
TGTGCCATCAGCCTAGCGGTTAGCACAGATACGCAGTATTTT
>many|12|TRBV20-1|TRBJ2-5|TRBD2
CSARGGGETQYF
TGCAGTGCTAGAGGCGGGGGGGAGACCCAGTACTTC